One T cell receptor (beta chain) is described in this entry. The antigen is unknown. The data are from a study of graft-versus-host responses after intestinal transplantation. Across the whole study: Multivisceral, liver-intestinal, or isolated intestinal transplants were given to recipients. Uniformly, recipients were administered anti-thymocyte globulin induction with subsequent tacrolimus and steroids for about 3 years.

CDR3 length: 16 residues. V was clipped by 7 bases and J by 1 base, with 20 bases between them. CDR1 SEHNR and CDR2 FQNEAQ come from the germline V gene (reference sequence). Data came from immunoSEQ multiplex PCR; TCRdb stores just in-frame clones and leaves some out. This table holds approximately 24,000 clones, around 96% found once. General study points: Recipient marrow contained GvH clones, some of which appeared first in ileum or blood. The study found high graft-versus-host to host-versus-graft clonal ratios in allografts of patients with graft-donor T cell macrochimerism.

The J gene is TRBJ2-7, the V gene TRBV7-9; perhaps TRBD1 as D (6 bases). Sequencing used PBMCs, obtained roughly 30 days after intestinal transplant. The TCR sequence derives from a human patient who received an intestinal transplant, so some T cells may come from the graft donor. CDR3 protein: CASNPPLRDTSYEQYF. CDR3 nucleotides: TGTGCCAGCAACCCCCCCCTTAGGGACACATCCTACGAGCAGTACTTC.